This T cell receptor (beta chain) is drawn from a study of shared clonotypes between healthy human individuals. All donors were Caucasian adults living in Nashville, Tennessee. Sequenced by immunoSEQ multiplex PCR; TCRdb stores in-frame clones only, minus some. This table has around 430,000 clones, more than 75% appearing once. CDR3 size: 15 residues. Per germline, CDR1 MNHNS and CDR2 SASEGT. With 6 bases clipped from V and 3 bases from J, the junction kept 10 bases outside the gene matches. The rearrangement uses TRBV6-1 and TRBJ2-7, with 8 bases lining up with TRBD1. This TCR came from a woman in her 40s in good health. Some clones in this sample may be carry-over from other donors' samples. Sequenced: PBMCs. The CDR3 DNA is TGTGCCAGCAGATCTGACAGGGGTCGGATCTACGAGCAGTACTTC. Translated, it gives CASRSDRGRIYEQYF.